A single count supports the clone carrying this TCR beta chain. Its antigen is as yet unknown. The repertoire came from unfractionated whole blood and reflected all unsorted peripheral T cells. The data belong to a study of HIV-infected patients and healthy controls. Points from the study as a whole: CDR3 sharing between individuals was lower in HIV-infected patients than in healthy controls. Significantly higher mean Gini indices appeared in HIV-infected repertoires, possibly reflecting oligoclonality. Size-matched repertoire data failed to replicate the apparent Gini index recovery after therapy in HIV-infected patients.

cDNA was made from roughly 500 ng RNA using alpha and beta constant primers. Separate chain-specific third strand synthesis with multiplexing indices produced the alpha and beta libraries. Each cDNA molecule was barcoded, and a single primer pair amplified each chain. TCRdb independently ran MiXCR on the 5' RACE reads; one entry per CDR3 protein. The sample yields approximately 15,000 distinct CDR3 sequences, 5.5% seen once. The ends were cut back, 6 bases at V and 0 bases at J, with 11 bases in the middle. Germline values: CDR1 LNHNV, CDR2 YYDKDF (reference sequence). This CDR3 spans 15 amino acids. Material: blood. This TCR was sampled from an adult in good health. This chain joins TRBV15 and TRBJ1-4, with D unclear. CDR3 nucleotide sequence: TGTGCCACCAGTCTAGACCTGACAACTAATGAAAAACTGTTTTTT. Amino acid sequence: CATSLDLTTNEKLFF.